The rows below give T cell receptor beta chains drawn from one sample of a study of shared clonotypes between healthy human individuals. Sequencing was performed with immunoSEQ multiplex PCR; in TCRdb, only in-frame clones are kept and a portion is missing. The sample shows hundreds of thousands of clones, about 95% of them seen only once. The sample was naive CD4+ T cells sorted from blood. Receptor source: a woman in her thirties in good health. CDR3s leave out the opening cysteine and the closing phenylalanine or tryptophan.

v_call	j_call	cdr3_aa
TRBV11-3	TRBJ2-1	ASSRDRVAEQF
TRBV15	TRBJ2-2	ATSRQGPPGELF
TRBV4-1	TRBJ1-4	ASSQDQTARHEKLF
TRBV29-1	TRBJ2-1	SATRDEQF
TRBV29-1	TRBJ2-1	SVDSYNEQF
TRBV27	TRBJ2-7	ASSLSGATSYEQY
TRBV6-5	TRBJ2-2	ASRATSGSPGELF
TRBV18	TRBJ1-2	ASSPLESNYGYT
TRBV7-9	TRBJ2-5	ASSLVTRGTREQY
TRBV6-6	TRBJ1-2	ASSYSGGELTGGYT
TRBV13	TRBJ2-3	ASSAPGLDTDTQY
TRBV7-9	TRBJ2-2	ASSWGLAGVGELF
TRBV7-9	TRBJ2-1	ASSHLAGGTYNEQF
TRBV6-6	TRBJ2-7	ASSTDGYEQY
TRBV28	TRBJ1-2	ASSSGQENGYT
TRBV28	TRBJ2-1	ASSSSGRIDNEQF
TRBV19	TRBJ2-6	ASSFASGSWSGANVLT
TRBV2	TRBJ2-1	ASSEDAPGEF
TRBV7-7	TRBJ2-5	ASPGGQGPQETQY
TRBV7-9	TRBJ1-5	ASSLAIPGQPQH
TRBV12-5	TRBJ2-2	ASGLVDKTENTGELF
TRBV28	TRBJ1-1	ASTSGTGVGNTEAF
TRBV7-9	TRBJ1-2	ASSPSDRVIYGYT
TRBV4-1	TRBJ2-1	ASSQPRTPKAEQF
TRBV10-3	TRBJ2-7	ATQGGQYEQY
TRBV10-2	TRBJ1-6	ASRDRDSGLH
TRBV2	TRBJ2-7	ASSVSGGPYEQY
TRBV28	TRBJ1-1	ASSLIVGQGNTEAF
TRBV6-4	TRBJ2-3	ASSPSFQDPAHTQY
TRBV28	TRBJ1-1	ASSLGDRNTEAF
TRBV19	TRBJ2-7	ASSGPGTRSHEQY
TRBV28	TRBJ2-6	ASSLGGSGANVLT
TRBV6-1	TRBJ2-7	ASSDEGRIKYEQY
TRBV7-8	TRBJ2-5	ASSGTSGRAGETQY
TRBV6-5	TRBJ2-1	ASSYWSGEGIEQF
TRBV14	TRBJ1-1	ASSPHQGLNTEAF
TRBV19	TRBJ2-1	ASSIEGTRNEQF
TRBV7-9	TRBJ2-7	ASSQRRPTSGASYEQY
TRBV5-1	TRBJ1-2	ASSNRVGKANYGYT